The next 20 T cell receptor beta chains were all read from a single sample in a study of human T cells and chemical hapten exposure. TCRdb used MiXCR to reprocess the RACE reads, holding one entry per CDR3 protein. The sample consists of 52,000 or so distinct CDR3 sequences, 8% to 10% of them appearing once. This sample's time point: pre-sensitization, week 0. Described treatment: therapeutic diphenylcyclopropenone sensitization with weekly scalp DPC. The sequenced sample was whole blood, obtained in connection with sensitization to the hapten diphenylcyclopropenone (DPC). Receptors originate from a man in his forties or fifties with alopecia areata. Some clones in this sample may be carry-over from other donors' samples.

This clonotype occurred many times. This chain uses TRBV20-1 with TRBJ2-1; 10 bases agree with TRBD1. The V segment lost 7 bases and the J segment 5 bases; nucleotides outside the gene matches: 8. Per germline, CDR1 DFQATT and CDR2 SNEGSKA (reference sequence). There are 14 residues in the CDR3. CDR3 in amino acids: CSVPDRGPDNEQFF. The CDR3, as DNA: TGCAGTGTTCCTGACAGGGGGCCAGACAATGAGCAGTTCTTC.

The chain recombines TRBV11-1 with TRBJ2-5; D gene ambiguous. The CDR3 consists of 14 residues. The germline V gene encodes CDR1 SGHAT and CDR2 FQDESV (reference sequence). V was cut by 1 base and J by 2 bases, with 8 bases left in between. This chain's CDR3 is CASSLVGNQETQYF. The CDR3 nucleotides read TGTGCCAGCAGCTTAGTCGGTAATCAAGAGACCCAGTACTTC.

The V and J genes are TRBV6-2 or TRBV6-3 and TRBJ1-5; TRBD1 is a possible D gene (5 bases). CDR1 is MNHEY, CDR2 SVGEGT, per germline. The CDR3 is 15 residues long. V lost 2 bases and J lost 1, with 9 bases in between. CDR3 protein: CASSYGAGSNQPQHF. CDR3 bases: TGTGCCAGCAGTTACGGGGCGGGGAGCAATCAGCCCCAGCATTTT.

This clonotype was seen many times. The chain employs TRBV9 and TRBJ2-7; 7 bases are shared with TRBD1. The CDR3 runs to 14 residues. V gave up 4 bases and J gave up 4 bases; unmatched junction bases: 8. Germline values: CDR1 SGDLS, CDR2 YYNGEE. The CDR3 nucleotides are TGTGCCAGCAGCCCCCGACAGGGAAAATACGAGCAGTACTTC. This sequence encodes CASSPRQGKYEQYF.

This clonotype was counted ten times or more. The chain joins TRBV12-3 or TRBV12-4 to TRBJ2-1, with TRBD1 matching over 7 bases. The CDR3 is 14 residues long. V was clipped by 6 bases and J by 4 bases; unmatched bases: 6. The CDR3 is CASSMDRLYNEQFF. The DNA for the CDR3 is TGTGCCAGCAGCATGGACAGGCTATACAATGAGCAGTTCTTC.

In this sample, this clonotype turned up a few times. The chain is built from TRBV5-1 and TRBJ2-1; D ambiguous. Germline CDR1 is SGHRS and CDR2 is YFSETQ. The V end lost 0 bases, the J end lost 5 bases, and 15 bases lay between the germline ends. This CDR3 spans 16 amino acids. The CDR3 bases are TGCGCCAGCAGCTTGGCGGCCCAAGTCGGGCACAATGAGCAGTTCTTC. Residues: CASSLAAQVGHNEQFF.

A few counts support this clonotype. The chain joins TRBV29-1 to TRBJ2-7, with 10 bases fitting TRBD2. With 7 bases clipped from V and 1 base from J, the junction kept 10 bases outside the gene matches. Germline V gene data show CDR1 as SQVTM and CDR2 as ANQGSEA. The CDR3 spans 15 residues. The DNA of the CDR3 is TGCAGCGCCCAAGCCAGAGCGGGAGGGTCCTACGAGCAGTACTTC. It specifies CSAQARAGGSYEQYF.

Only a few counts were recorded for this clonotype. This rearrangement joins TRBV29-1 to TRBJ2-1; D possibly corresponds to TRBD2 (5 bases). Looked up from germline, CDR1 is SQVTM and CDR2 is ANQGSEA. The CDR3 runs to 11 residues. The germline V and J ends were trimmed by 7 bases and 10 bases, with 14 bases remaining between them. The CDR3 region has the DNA TGCAGCGCTACCACCGGGAACGAGCAGTTCTTC. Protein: CSATTGNEQFF.

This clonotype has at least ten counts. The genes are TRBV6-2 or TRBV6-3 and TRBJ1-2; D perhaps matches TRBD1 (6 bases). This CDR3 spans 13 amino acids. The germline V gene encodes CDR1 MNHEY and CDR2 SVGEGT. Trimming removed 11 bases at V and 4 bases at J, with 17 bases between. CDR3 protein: CAGTRAGAYGYTF. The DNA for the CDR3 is TGTGCCGGCACGAGGGCAGGGGCCTATGGCTACACCTTC.

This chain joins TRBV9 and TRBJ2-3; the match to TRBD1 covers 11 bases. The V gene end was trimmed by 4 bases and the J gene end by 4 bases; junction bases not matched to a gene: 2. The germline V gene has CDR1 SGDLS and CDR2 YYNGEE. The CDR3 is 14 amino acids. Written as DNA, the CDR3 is TGTGCCAGCAGCCCGGGACAGGGGGCAGATACGCAGTATTTT. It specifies CASSPGQGADTQYF.

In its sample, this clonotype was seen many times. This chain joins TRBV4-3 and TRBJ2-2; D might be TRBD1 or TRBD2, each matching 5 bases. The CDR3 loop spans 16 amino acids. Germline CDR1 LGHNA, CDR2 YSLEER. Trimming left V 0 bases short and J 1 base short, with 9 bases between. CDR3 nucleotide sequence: TGCGCCAGCAGCCAAGAGCCGGGGCTGAACACCGGGGAGCTGTTTTTT. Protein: CASSQEPGLNTGELFF.

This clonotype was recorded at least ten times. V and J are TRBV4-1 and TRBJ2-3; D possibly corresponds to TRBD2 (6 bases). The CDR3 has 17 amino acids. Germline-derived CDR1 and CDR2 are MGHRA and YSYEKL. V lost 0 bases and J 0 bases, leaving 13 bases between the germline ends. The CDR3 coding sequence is TGCGCCAGCAGCCAAGAAAAACTAGCTGCAAGCACAGATACGCAGTATTTT. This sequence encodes CASSQEKLAASTDTQYF.

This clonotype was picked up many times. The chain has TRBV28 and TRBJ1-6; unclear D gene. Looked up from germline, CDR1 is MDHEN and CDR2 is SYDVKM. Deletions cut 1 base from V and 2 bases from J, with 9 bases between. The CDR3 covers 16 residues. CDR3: CASSLFRRAYNSPLHF. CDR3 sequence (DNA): TGTGCCAGCAGTTTATTCCGGAGGGCCTATAATTCACCCCTCCACTTT.

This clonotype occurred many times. The chain's CDR3 is CASSLAGWNTGELFF. CDR3 DNA sequence: TGTGCCAGCAGCTTAGCGGGGTGGAACACCGGGGAGCTGTTTTTT. This chain links TRBV5-5 with TRBJ2-2; 7 nucleotides line up with TRBD2. This CDR3 has 15 amino acids. V was clipped by 2 bases and J by 1 base; unmatched bases: 2. Germline V gives CDR1 SGHKS, CDR2 YYEKEE (reference sequence).

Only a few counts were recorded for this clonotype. The CDR3 DNA sequence: TGCGCCAGCAGCTCGAGACTTCAGGGGTATAATTCACCCCTCCACTTT. Translating it yields CASSSRLQGYNSPLHF. The V call is TRBV5-1, the J call TRBJ1-6; D possibly corresponds to TRBD1 (6 bases). Trimming removed 3 bases at V and 4 bases at J, with 14 bases between. Germline assignment: CDR1 SGHRS and CDR2 YFSETQ. The CDR3 has 16 residues.

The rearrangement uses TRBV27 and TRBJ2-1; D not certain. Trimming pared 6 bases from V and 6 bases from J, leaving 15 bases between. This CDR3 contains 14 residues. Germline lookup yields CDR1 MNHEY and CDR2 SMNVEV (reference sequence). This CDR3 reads CASSFSPSGNEQFF. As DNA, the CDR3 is TGTGCCAGCAGCTTCAGCCCATCGGGCAATGAGCAGTTCTTC.

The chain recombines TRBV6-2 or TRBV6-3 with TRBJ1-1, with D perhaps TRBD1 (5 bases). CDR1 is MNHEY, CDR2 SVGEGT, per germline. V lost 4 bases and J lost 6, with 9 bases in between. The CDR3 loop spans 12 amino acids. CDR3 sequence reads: CASSSMTAEAFF. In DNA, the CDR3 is TGTGCCAGCAGTTCGATGACAGCTGAAGCTTTCTTT.

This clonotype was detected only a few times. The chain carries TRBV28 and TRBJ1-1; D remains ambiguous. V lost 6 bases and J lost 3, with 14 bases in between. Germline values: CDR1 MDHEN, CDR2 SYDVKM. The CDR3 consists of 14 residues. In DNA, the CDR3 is TGTGCCAGCAGCCCGGTTAGGAGTTACACTGAAGCTTTCTTT. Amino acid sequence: CASSPVRSYTEAFF.

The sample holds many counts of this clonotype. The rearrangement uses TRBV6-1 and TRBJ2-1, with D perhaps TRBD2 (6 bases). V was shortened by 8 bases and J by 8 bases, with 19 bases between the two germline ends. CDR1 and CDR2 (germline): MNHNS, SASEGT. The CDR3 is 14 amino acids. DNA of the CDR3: TGTGCCAGCCGAGTGGTCCGGGGGAGCGATGAGCAGTTCTTC. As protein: CASRVVRGSDEQFF.

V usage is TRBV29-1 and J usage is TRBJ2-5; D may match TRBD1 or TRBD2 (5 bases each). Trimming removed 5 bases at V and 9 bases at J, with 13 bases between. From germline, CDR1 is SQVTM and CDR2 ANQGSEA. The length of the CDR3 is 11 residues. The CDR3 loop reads CSVTGHGAQYF. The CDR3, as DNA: TGCAGCGTTACAGGCCACGGGGCCCAGTACTTC.